These 3 T cell receptor beta chains originate from one sample sequenced in a study of T cells in narcolepsy. Generated by immunoSEQ multiplex PCR, the TCRdb table keeps only in-frame clones and is missing some. The sample lists about 25,000 clones, around four fifths occurring once. Sequenced: CD45RA- memory CD4+ T cells from PBMCs. Receptors originate from a human donor with narcolepsy.

The rearrangement uses TRBV6-5 and TRBJ1-3; D gene uncertain. Germline assignment: CDR1 MNHEY and CDR2 SVGAGI. The CDR3 has 11 amino acids. With 6 bases removed from V and 10 bases from J, the gap between germline ends came to 10 bases. CDR3 DNA sequence: TGTGCCAGCAGCTTCGGGGTGACCATATATTTT. Amino acids: CASSFGVTIYF.

The chain combines TRBV10-3 with TRBJ2-3, with 8 bases aligning to TRBD2. J was trimmed by 2 bases and V by 6 bases; bases with no gene match: 7. CDR1 is ENHRY, CDR2 SYGVKD, per germline. This CDR3 has 15 residues. CDR3 residues: CAISDEGLDTDTQYF. CDR3 bases: TGTGCCATCAGCGATGAGGGACTAGACACAGATACGCAGTATTTT.

The chain is built from TRBV2 and TRBJ2-1, with D perhaps TRBD1 (6 bases). Per the germline V gene, CDR1 is SNHLY and CDR2 is FYNNEI. CDR3 length: 15 amino acids. With 1 base removed from V and 3 bases from J, the gap between germline ends came to 10 bases. CDR3 region: CASSEGQGNYNEQFF. DNA for the CDR3: TGTGCCAGCAGTGAAGGGCAGGGGAACTACAATGAGCAGTTCTTC. The full variable domain, completed using reference TRBV2 and TRBJ2-1, is EPEVTQTPSHQVTQMGQEVILRCVPISNHLYFYWYRQILGQKVEFLVSFYNNEISEKSEIFDDQFSVERPDGSNFTLKIRSTKLEDSAMYFCASSEGQGNYNEQFFGPGTRLTVL.